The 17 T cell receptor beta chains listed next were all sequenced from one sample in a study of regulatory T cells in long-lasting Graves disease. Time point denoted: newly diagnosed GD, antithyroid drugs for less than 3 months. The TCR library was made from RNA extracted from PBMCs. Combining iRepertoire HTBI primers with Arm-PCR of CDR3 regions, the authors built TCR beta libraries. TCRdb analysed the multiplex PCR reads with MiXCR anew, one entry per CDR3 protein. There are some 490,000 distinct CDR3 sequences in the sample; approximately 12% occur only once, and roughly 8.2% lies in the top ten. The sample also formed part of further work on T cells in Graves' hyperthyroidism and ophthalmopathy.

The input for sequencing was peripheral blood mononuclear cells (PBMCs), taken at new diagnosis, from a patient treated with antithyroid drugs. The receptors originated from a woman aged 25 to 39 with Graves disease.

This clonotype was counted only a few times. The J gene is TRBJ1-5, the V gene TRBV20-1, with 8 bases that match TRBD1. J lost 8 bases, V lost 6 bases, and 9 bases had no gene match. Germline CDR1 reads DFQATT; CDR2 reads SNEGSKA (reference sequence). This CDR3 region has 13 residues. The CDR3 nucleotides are TGCAGTGCCGCCGGGACAGGTAATGAGCCCCAGCATTTT. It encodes CSAAGTGNEPQHF.

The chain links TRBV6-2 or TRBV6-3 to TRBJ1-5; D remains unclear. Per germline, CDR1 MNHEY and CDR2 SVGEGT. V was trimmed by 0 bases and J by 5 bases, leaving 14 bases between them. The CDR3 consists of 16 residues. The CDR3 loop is CASSYSIWGPHQPQHF. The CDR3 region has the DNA TGTGCCAGCAGTTACTCGATCTGGGGTCCACATCAGCCCCAGCATTTT.

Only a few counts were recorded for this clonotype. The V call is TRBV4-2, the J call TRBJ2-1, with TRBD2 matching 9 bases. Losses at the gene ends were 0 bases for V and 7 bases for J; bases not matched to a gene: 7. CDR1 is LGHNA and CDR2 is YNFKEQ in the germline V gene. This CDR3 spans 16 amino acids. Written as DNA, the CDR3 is TGTGCCAGCAGCCAAGATCCCGGACTAGCGAGAAATGAGCAGTTCTTC. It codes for CASSQDPGLARNEQFF.

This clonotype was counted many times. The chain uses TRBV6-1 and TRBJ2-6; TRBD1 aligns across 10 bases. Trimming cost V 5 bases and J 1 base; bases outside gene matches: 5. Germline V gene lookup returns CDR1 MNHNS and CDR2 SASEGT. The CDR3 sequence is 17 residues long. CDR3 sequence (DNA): TGTGCCAGCAGTATTGACAGGGGGCCATCTGGGGCCAACGTCCTGACTTTC. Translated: CASSIDRGPSGANVLTF.

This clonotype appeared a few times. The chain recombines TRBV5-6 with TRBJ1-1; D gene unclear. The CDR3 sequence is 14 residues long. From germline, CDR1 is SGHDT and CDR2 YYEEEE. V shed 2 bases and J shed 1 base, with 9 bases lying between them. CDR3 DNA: TGTGCCAGCAGCTTTCCCTCACCGAACACTGAAGCTTTCTTT. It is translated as CASSFPSPNTEAFF.

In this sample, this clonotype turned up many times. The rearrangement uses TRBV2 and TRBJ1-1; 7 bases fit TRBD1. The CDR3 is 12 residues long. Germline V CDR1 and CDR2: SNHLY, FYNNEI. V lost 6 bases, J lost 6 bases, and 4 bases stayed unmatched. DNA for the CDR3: TGTGCCAGCAGATCCGACAGGGCTGAAGCTTTCTTT. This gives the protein CASRSDRAEAFF.

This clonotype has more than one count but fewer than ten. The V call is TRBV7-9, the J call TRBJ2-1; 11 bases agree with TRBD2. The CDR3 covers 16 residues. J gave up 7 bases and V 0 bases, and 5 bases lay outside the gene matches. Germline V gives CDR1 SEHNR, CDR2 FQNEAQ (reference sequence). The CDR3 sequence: CASSLAELAGENEQFF. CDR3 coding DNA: TGTGCCAGCAGCTTAGCGGAACTAGCGGGAGAGAATGAGCAGTTCTTC.

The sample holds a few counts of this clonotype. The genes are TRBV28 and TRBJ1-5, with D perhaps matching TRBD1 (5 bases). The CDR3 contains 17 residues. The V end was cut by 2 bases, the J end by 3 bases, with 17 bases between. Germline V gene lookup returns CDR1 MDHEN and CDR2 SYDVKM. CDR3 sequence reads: CASSLSTAGAFNQPQHF. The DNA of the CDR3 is TGTGCCAGCAGTTTAAGTACTGCCGGGGCCTTCAATCAGCCCCAGCATTTT.

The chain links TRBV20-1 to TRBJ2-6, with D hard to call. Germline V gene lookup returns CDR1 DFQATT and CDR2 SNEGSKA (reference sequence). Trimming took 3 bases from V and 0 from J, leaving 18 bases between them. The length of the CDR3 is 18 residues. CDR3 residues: CSARAIFSGYSGANVLTF. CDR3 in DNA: TGCAGTGCTAGGGCCATCTTTTCGGGCTACTCTGGGGCCAACGTCCTGACTTTC.

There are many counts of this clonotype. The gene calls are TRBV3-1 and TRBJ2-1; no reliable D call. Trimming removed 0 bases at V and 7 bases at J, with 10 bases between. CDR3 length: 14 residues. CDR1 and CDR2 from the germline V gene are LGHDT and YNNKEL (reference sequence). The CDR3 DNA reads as TGTGCCAGCAGCCAAGATCTATCGCAGAATGAGCAGTTCTTC. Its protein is CASSQDLSQNEQFF.

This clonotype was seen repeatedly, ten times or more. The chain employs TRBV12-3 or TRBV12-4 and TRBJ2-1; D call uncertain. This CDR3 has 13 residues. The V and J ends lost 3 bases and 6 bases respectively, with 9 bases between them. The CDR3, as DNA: TGTGCCAGCAGTTTCGGTGTAACCAATGAGCAGTTCTTC. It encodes CASSFGVTNEQFF.

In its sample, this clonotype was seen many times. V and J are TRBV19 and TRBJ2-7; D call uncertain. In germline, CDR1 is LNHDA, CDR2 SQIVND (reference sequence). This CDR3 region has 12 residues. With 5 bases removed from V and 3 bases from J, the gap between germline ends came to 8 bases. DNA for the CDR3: TGTGCCAGTAGTCCTGACGGCTACGAGCAGTACTTC. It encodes CASSPDGYEQYF.

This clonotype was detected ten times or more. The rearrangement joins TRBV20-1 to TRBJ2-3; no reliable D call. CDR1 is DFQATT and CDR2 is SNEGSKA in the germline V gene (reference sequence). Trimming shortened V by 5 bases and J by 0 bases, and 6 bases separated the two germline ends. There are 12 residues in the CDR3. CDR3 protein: CSAPRSTDTQYF. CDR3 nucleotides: TGCAGTGCTCCGAGGAGCACAGATACGCAGTATTTT.

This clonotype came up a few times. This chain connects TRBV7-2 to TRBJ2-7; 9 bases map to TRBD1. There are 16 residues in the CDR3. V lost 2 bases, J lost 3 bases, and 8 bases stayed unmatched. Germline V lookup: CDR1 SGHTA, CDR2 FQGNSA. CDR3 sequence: CASSLHPDRGIYEQYF. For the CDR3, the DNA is TGTGCCAGCAGCTTACACCCGGACAGGGGAATCTACGAGCAGTACTTC.

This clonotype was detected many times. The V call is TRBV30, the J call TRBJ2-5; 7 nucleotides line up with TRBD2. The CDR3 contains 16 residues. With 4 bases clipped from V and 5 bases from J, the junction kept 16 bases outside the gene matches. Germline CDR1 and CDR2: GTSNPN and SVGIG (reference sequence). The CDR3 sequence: CAWIGAPTSARETQYF. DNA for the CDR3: TGTGCCTGGATTGGGGCCCCTACTAGCGCCCGGGAGACCCAGTACTTC.

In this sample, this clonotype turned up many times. CDR3 bases: TGTGCCAGCAGTCCCACAGGGGGATTTACGGAGACCCAGTACTTC. Amino acids: CASSPTGGFTETQYF. The chain couples TRBV2 to TRBJ2-5; TRBD1 aligns across 8 bases. V was pared by 5 bases and J by 5 bases, with 10 bases of the junction left unmatched. The CDR3 runs 15 residues. CDR1 is SNHLY and CDR2 is FYNNEI in the germline V gene.

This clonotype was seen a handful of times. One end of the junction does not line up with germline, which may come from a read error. CDR3 in amino acids: CSAREDRYTEAFF. CDR3 bases: TGCAGTGCCAGAGAGGACAGATACACTGAAGCTTTCTTT. The chain recombines TRBV20-1 with TRBJ1-1; TRBD1 might be the D (6 bases). The CDR3 runs to 13 residues. CDR1 and CDR2 from the germline V gene are DFQATT and SNEGSKA (reference sequence).